This T cell receptor beta chain was retrieved from a study of T-cell reconstitution after alpha-beta-depleted transplantation in children. The junction had 11 bases not matched to a gene; V was cut back by 3 bases and J by 9 bases. Germline V gives CDR1 MNHEY, CDR2 SMNVEV (reference sequence). The CDR3 sequence is 16 residues long. Preparing the TCRbeta library involved the use of unique molecular identifiers. A single record per CDR3 protein comes from TCRdb applying MiXCR to the PCR reads. The sample holds under 350,000 distinct CDR3 sequences; roughly 9.5% are singletons and the top ten take about 9.4%. This clonotype occurred a few times.

This TCR came from a human donor who donated a stem cell graft to a child with SCID. The rearrangement joins TRBV27 to TRBJ2-1; 10 nucleotides agree with TRBD2. Material: PBMCs from the stem cell graft donor, obtained from the stem cell graft. CDR3 in amino acids: CASSFFPAGGQGEQFF. The CDR3 region has the DNA TGTGCCAGCAGTTTCTTCCCAGCGGGGGGGCAGGGTGAGCAGTTCTTC.